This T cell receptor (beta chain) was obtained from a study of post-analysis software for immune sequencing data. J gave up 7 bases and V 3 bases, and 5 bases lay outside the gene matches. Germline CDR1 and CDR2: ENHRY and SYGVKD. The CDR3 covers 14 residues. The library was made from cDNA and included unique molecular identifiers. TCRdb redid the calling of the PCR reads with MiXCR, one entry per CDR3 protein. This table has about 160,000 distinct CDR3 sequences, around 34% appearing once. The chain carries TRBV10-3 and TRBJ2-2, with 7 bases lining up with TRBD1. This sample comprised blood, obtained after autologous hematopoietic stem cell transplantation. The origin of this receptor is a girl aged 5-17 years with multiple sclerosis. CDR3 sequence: CAISEGTDYGELFF. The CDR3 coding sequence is TGTGCCATCAGTGAAGGGACAGACTACGGGGAGCTGTTTTTT.